Below are 9 T cell receptor beta chains sequenced from a single sample in a study of CXCR3-negative and CXCR3-positive naive CD8 T cells. Researchers prepared the TRB cDNA libraries using 5' RACE with UMI labels. TCRdb reprocessed the 5' RACE reads and keeps a single row for each CDR3 protein, giving no DNA. This repertoire includes 150,000 or so distinct CDR3 sequences. The sample taken for sequencing was naive CXCR3- CD8+ T cells from blood. Documented subset: CD45RO-CCR7+CD27+CD95- naive CD8+ T cells lacking CXCR3 (TNR3-). The receptors shown here come from a human donor in good health. Some clones in this sample may be carry-over from other donors' samples.

The genes are TRBV18 and TRBJ2-1; lacking DNA, the TRBD1 call made by TCRdb goes unchecked. CDR1 is KGHSH, CDR2 LQKENI, per germline. The CDR3 sequence is 12 residues long. The CDR3 region is CASSRTGEEQFF.

The chain has TRBV7-9 and TRBJ2-1; the D call of TRBD2 rests on TCRdb alone, since no DNA is present to check it. CDR3 length: 15 amino acids. Per germline, CDR1 SEHNR and CDR2 FQNEAQ (reference sequence). The CDR3: CASSLGGESYNEQFF.

The chain has TRBV27 and TRBJ2-5; there is no DNA to check the TCRdb D call of TRBD2. The CDR3 is made up of 19 amino acids. Germline loops: CDR1 MNHEY, CDR2 SMNVEV (reference sequence). This chain's CDR3 is CASSSTSNPSGPISGTQYF.

V and J are TRBV27 and TRBJ1-1; the TRBD1 assignment by TCRdb is unverifiable without DNA. Per germline, CDR1 MNHEY and CDR2 SMNVEV (reference sequence). The CDR3 consists of 13 residues. CDR3 loop: CASSYRGGSEAFF.

The rearrangement links TRBV4-1 to TRBJ2-5; with no DNA, the TCRdb D assignment of TRBD1 cannot be verified. This CDR3 contains 15 residues. The germline gives CDR1 MGHRA, CDR2 YSYEKL. CDR3 amino acids: CASSQEGGDQETRYF.

The chain combines TRBV14 with TRBJ2-7. CDR3 size: 14 residues. Germline V gene sequence: CDR1 SGHDN, CDR2 FVKESK. CDR3 protein: CASSQGGRPYEQYF.

The chain uses TRBV12-3 or TRBV12-4 and TRBJ1-1. This CDR3 has 13 residues. The CDR3 region is CASSLMLNTEAFF.

The chain couples TRBV21-1 to TRBJ1-5; with no DNA, the TCRdb D assignment of TRBD1 cannot be verified. TRBV21-1 is described as a pseudogene. The CDR3 runs 19 residues. CDR3 in amino acids: CASSQRGDTGSCGNQPQHF.

The chain joins TRBV20-1 to TRBJ2-5; with no DNA, the TCRdb D assignment of TRBD2 cannot be verified. There are 17 residues in the CDR3. Germline lookup yields CDR1 DFQATT and CDR2 SNEGSKA (reference sequence). CDR3 amino acids: CSASPVTSGGRQETQYF.